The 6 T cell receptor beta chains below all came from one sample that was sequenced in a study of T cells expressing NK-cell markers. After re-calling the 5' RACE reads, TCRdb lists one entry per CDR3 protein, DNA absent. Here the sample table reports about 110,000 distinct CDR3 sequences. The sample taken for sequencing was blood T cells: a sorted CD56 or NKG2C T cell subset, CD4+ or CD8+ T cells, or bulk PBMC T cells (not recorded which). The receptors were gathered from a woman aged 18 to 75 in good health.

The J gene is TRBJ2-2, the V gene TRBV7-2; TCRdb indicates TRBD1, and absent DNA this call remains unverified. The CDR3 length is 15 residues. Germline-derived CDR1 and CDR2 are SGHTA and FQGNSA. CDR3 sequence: CASTPLGGGTGELFF. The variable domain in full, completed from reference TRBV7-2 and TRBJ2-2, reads GAGVSQSPSNKVTEKGKDVELRCDPISGHTALYWYRQSLGQGLEFLIYFQGNSAPDKSGLPSDRFSAERTGGSVSTLTIQRTQQEDSAVYLCASTPLGGGTGELFFGEGSRLTVL.

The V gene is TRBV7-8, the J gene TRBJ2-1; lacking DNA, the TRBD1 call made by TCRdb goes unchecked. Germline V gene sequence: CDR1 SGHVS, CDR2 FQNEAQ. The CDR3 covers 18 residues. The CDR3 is CASSLDTPGQDTGDEQFF.

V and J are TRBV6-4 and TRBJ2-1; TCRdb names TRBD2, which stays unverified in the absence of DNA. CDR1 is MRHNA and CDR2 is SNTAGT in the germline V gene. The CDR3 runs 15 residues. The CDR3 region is CASSDKAGGYNEQFF.

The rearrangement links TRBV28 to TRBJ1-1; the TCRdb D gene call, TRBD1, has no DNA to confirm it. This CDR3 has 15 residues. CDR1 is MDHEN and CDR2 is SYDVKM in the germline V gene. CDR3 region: CARQTGQFRNTEAFF.

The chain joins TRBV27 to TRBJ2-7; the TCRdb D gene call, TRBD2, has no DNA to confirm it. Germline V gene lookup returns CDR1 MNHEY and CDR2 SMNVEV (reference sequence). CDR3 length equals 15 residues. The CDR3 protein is CASSLRGLAGYEQYF.

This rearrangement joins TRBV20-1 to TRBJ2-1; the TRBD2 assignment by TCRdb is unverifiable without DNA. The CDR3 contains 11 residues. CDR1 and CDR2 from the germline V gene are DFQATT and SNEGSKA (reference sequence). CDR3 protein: CSAGTNNEQFF.